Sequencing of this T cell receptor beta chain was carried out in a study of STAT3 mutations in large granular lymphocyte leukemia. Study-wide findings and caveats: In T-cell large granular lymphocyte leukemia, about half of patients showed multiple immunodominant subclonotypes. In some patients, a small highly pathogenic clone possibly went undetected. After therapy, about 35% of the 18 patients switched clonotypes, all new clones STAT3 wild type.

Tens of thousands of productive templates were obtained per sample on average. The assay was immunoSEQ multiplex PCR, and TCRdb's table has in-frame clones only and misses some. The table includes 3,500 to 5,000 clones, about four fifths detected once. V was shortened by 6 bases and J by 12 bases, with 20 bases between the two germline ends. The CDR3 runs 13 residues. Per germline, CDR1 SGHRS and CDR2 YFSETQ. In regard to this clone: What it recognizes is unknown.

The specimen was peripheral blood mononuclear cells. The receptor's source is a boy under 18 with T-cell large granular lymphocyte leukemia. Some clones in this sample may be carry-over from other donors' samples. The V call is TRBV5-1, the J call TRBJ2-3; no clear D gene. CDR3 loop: CASNARTGGIQYF. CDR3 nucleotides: TGCGCCAGCAACGCCAGGACGGGTGGGATACAGTATTTT. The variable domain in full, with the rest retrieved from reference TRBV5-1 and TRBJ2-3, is KAGVTQTPRYLIKTRGQQVTLSCSPISGHRSVSWYQQTPGQGLQFLFEYFSETQRNKGNFPGRFSGRQFSNSRSEMNVSTLELGDSALYLCASNARTGGIQYFGPGTRLTVL.